Given below is one T cell receptor beta chain in context. Its antigen remains undetermined. From its cysteine to its phenylalanine, the CDR3 spans 20 amino acids. Only the protein is available. From the germline V gene (reference sequence), CDR1 is MNHEY and CDR2 is SMNVEV. The source of the sample is a study of CXCR3-negative and CXCR3-positive naive CD8 T cells (dated by TCRdb to between 2018 and 2020). Looking at the study overall: About 150 million TRB reads were obtained in total, roughly 1.5 +/- 0.3 million reads per library. Data from about 12 donors, pooled across two independent experiments, went into the diversity and physicochemical repertoire analyses. Naive subsets from several donors and memory cells from 3 donors were included in the TRBV-TRBJ cluster analysis.

For every CD8+ T cell subset, approximately 300,000 cells were flow-sorted straight into RLT lysis buffer, and each subset was sorted in triplicate. Naive CD8+ T cells were defined stringently as CD45RO-CCR7+CD27+CD95- to exclude memory contaminants. Peripheral blood mononuclear cells were isolated from buffy coats using standard density gradient centrifugation. A FACSAria III was used to flow-sort naive CXCR3-negative and CXCR3-positive CD8+ T cells. Total RNA was extracted from sorted cells with an RNeasy Mini Kit. TCRdb shows the sequencer as NextSeq 550. The Human TCR Profiling Kit (MiLaboratory) was used to prepare UMI-labeled 5' RACE TRB cDNA libraries. The full amount of extracted RNA was used for cDNA synthesis, and the full amount of resulting cDNA was used for PCR amplification. Libraries were prepared in parallel using an identical number of PCR cycles. Concerning the study's data processing: About 50,000 +/- 10,000 unique UMI-labeled TRB cDNA molecules per library were extracted with MIGEC and MiXCR, with at least two reads per UMI required. On average, roughly 40,000 +/- 10,000 functional in-frame TRB CDR3 nucleotide clonotypes lacking stop codons were found per library. After downsampling to 5000 UMI-labeled TRB molecules per sample, diversity metrics such as normalized Shannon-Wiener and Chao1 were calculated in VDJtools. Clonotype-size-weighted physicochemical properties of the central five CDR3 residues (interaction energy, strength, volume and Kidera factor 4) were computed in VDJtools. TCRdb reprocessed the sequencing reads and holds a single record per CDR3 protein sequence, with no DNA. These V and J calls originate from TCRdb's pipeline instead of the authors' own analysis. The sample's records list some 130,000 distinct CDR3 sequences. The ten largest clones take up around 0.37% of the sample.

Findings and caveats that apply to the study as a whole: TRB CDR3s from CXCR3-positive naive cells showed higher hydrophobicity (lower Kidera factor 4), lower energy, and higher strength and volume indices than CXCR3-negative naive cells. Within the same donor, TRBV-TRBJ usage looked similar between naive CXCR3-negative and CXCR3-positive cells, but memory cells had distinct patterns. Both naive subsets had comparably high repertoire diversity, while memory CD8+ T cells had much lower repertoire diversity. CXCR3 expression partially decreased after cryopreservation, so most assays used freshly isolated PBMCs. Because surface CD5, which has been linked to self-reactivity in mice, was comparable between naive subsets, TCR interaction strength was also inferred from TRB CDR3 physicochemical properties.

The V gene is TRBV27 and the J gene is TRBJ2-1; TCRdb's assignment of TRBD2 cannot be checked, as there is no DNA. This TCR derives from a human donor in good health. Some clones in this sample may be carry-over from other donors' samples. Specimen: naive CXCR3+ CD8+ T cells from blood. The sample's cell subset or site label, decoded: CD45RO-CCR7+CD27+CD95- naive CD8+ T cells expressing CXCR3 (TNR3+). The CDR3 protein sequence reads: CASKTRGGTSGRPNRVRQFF.